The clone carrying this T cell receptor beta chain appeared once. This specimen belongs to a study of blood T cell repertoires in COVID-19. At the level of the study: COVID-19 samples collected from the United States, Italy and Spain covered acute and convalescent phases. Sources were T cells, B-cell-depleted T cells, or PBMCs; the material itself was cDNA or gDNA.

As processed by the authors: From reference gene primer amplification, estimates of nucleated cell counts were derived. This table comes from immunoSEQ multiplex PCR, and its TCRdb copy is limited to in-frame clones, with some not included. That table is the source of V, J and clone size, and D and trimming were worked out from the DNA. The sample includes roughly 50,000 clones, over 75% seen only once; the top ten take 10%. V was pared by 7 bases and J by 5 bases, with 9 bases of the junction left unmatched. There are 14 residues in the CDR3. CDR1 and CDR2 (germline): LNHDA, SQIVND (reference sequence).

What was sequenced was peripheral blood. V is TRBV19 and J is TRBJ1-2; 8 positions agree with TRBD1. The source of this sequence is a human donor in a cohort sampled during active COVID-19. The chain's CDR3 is CASIPTDRVYGYTF. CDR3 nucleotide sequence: TGTGCCAGTATACCCACGGACAGGGTTTATGGCTACACCTTC.